This T cell receptor beta chain was retrieved from a study of identical twins. Study-wide results and limits: Those out-of-frame alpha sequences shared by twins showed an excess of low generation probability. Conclusions rested on cross-sectional statistics rather than following the same donors.

Template switching supplied a universal primer site; unique molecular identifiers were carried on the cDNA. TCRdb fed the 5' RACE reads into MiXCR, producing one record per CDR3 protein. The top ten hold around 1.6% of the sample, which has hundreds of thousands of distinct CDR3 sequences, just over 7% seen once. In this sample, this clonotype turned up many times. What it recognizes is unknown. The CDR3 extends over 17 amino acids. Trimming left V 5 bases short and J 0 bases short, with 17 bases between. These records were also assigned to another study, of yellow fever vaccine responses in identical twins. Turning to that study: The authors reported partly convergent, partly personalized vaccine responses in identical twins.

The rearrangement uses TRBV12-3 or TRBV12-4 and TRBJ2-1, with TRBD2 as a possible D gene (6 bases). This TCR was recovered from a woman aged 18-29 years in good health. Sequencing was performed on PBMCs. The CDR3 region has the DNA TGTGCCAGCAGTCCAGCCTTTGGCGGGAACTCCTACAATGAGCAGTTCTTC. This sequence encodes CASSPAFGGNSYNEQFF.